One and the same sample provided the 9 T cell receptor beta chains below, sequenced in a study of esophageal squamous cell carcinoma under preoperative chemotherapy. Time point described: before preoperative PTX-NDP chemotherapy. TCRdb reprocessed the PCR reads with MiXCR, giving one entry per CDR3 protein. There are about 12,000 distinct CDR3 sequences in the sample; roughly half occur only once, and 16% lies in the top ten. The specimen was taken from a patient given preoperative chemotherapy. These TCRs come from a human donor with esophageal squamous cell carcinoma. The donor label of this sample is uncertain.

Here the CDR3 reads CASIIGGGRSGETQYF. For the CDR3, the DNA is TGTGCCAGCATCATTGGGGGCGGGAGGTCTGGAGAGACCCAGTACTTC. This rearrangement joins TRBV6-1 to TRBJ2-1; TRBD2 matches 8 bases. The better agreement between TRBJ2-5 and the DNA end casts doubt on the J call. The CDR3 covers 16 residues. The germline gives CDR1 MNHNS, CDR2 SASEGT.

The chain has TRBV6-1 and TRBJ1-2; 7 positions match TRBD1. The CDR3 length is 11 residues. Germline CDR1 reads MNHNS; CDR2 reads SASEGT. J lost 6 bases, V lost 8 bases, and 3 bases had no gene match. The DNA of the CDR3 is TGTGCCAGCGGGGACAGTAATGGCTACACCTTC. Translated, it gives CASGDSNGYTF.

The chain carries TRBV5-1 and TRBJ1-1, with 9 bases fitting TRBD1. The CDR3 spans 15 residues. Trimming cost V 4 bases and J 0 bases; bases outside gene matches: 4. The germline V gene encodes CDR1 SGHRS and CDR2 YFSETQ. CDR3 coding DNA: TGCGCCAGCAGCGGGGGACAGGGCGTGAACACTGAAGCTTTCTTT. Translated: CASSGGQGVNTEAFF.

The chain links TRBV7-2 to TRBJ2-5; D may be TRBD2 (6 bases). Per the germline V gene, CDR1 is SGHTA and CDR2 is FQGNSA. With 3 bases removed from V and 5 bases from J, the gap between germline ends came to 13 bases. The CDR3 consists of 14 residues. The CDR3 nucleotides read TGTGCCAGCAGCTTGTACGGGAGTTTGGAGACCCAGTACTTC. Protein sequence: CASSLYGSLETQYF.

By frequency in the sample, this clonotype is medium-sized. This chain links TRBV7-2 with TRBJ2-1; TRBD1 is a possible D gene (6 bases). The better agreement between TRBJ2-7 and the DNA end casts doubt on the J call. This CDR3 spans 15 amino acids. The V gene's germline CDR1 is SGHTA and CDR2 FQGNSA. The chain's CDR3 is CASSLKGPGGHEQYF. The CDR3 DNA sequence: TGTGCCAGCAGCTTAAAAGGACCTGGGGGCCACGAGCAGTACTTC.

This clonotype was counted a few times. The rearrangement links TRBV6-5 to TRBJ2-3, with TRBD2 identical over 8 bases. V shed 0 bases, J shed 4 bases, and the junction held 0 bases outside the gene matches. In germline, CDR1 is MNHEY, CDR2 SVGAGI. The CDR3 is 14 residues long. The CDR3: CASSYSTSADTQYF. In DNA form, the CDR3 reads TGTGCCAGCAGTTACTCGACTAGCGCAGATACGCAGTATTTT.

The rearrangement links TRBV27 to TRBJ2-1; 7 positions agree with TRBD2. V lost 5 bases to trimming and J lost 7 bases; unmatched junction nucleotides: 11. Germline assignment: CDR1 MNHEY and CDR2 SMNVEV (reference sequence). The CDR3 consists of 15 residues. Here the CDR3 DNA reads TGTGCCAGCAGTCAAAGGGAGGGCCTACGGAATGAGCAGTTCTTC. Encoded protein: CASSQREGLRNEQFF.

The chain links TRBV12-3 or TRBV12-4 to TRBJ2-1, with 9 bases fitting TRBD1. The J call could be wrong; TRBJ2-7 is a better fit for the DNA end. This CDR3 spans 14 amino acids. The CDR3 reads CASSFRDRDYEQYF. The CDR3 bases are TGTGCCAGCAGTTTCCGGGACAGGGACTACGAGCAGTACTTC.

This clonotype was observed a few times. The chain employs TRBV27 and TRBJ1-1; D is unclear. The CDR3 runs to 14 residues. V dropped 4 bases and J dropped 0 bases, with 9 bases sitting between them. Germline V gene lookup returns CDR1 MNHEY and CDR2 SMNVEV (reference sequence). In nucleotides, the CDR3 is TGTGCCAGCAGTTCCGGACGGTTGAACACTGAAGCTTTCTTT. As protein: CASSSGRLNTEAFF.